Presented here are 18 T cell receptor beta chains from one specimen sequenced in a study of radiation and T cells in renal cell carcinoma. The repertoire was sequenced with immunoSEQ multiplex PCR; TCRdb's copy has only in-frame clones and lacks some. The sample contains 40,000 to 45,000 clones, roughly 82% of which appear only once. As for time point: blood 4 weeks post-SBRT, at nephrectomy. Indicated treatment: 15 Gy SBRT to primary tumor, nephrectomy 4 weeks later. This material consisted of blood, taken from a patient whose treatment included radiotherapy and nephrectomy. These receptors were taken from a woman in her seventies with renal cell carcinoma.

J is TRBJ1-1 and V is TRBV5-1; 10 bases map to TRBD1. Germline loops: CDR1 SGHRS, CDR2 YFSETQ. CDR3 length: 15 amino acids. V lost 3 bases to trimming and J lost 5 bases; unmatched junction nucleotides: 7. CDR3 bases: TGCGCCAGCAGCTCGACAGGGGGCTTGCGAACTGAAGCTTTCTTT. Its translation is CASSSTGGLRTEAFF.

V usage is TRBV9 and J usage is TRBJ2-3; maybe TRBD2 (5 bases). Germline V CDR1 and CDR2: SGDLS, YYNGEE. Trimming cost V 0 bases and J 1 base, with 9 bases left between them. The CDR3 sequence is 15 residues long. The CDR3 is CASSVGDGGTDTQYF. DNA of the CDR3: TGTGCCAGCAGCGTAGGCGACGGGGGCACAGATACGCAGTATTTT. Supplemented by reference TRBV9 and TRBJ2-3, the full variable domain reads DSGVTQTPKHLITATGQRVTLRCSPRSGDLSVYWYQQSLDQGLQFLIQYYNGEERAKGNILERFSAQQFPDLHSELNLSSLELGDSALYFCASSVGDGGTDTQYFGPGTRLTVL.

This chain joins TRBV19 and TRBJ2-1, with TRBD2 matching over 7 bases. Germline CDR1 is LNHDA and CDR2 is SQIVND (reference sequence). The V segment lost 4 bases and the J segment 6 bases; nucleotides outside the gene matches: 6. The CDR3 extends over 14 amino acids. CDR3 residues: CASSKEGRGNEQFF. DNA for the CDR3: TGTGCCAGTAGTAAAGAGGGGAGGGGCAATGAGCAGTTCTTC.

This clone was picked up one time. This chain links TRBV7-6 with TRBJ2-5; D not resolved. This CDR3 region has 12 residues. Germline V gives CDR1 SGHVS, CDR2 FNYEAQ. Trimming removed 2 bases at V and 7 bases at J, with 8 bases between. The DNA of the CDR3 is TGTGCCAGCAGCTTATTGGACCGGACCCAGTACTTC. Translating it yields CASSLLDRTQYF.

The chain carries TRBV9 and TRBJ2-5; D not certain. With 0 bases removed from V and 3 bases from J, the gap between germline ends came to 3 bases. This CDR3 has 12 residues. CDR1 is SGDLS and CDR2 is YYNGEE in the germline V gene. CDR3 sequence reads: CASSVGEETQYF. The CDR3 DNA reads as TGTGCCAGCAGCGTAGGGGAAGAGACCCAGTACTTC.

This clone has just one count. The chain has TRBV5-5 and TRBJ1-6, with D perhaps matching TRBD1 (6 bases). The CDR3 spans 14 residues. V lost 0 bases and J lost 6, with 7 bases in between. The germline gives CDR1 SGHKS, CDR2 YYEKEE (reference sequence). The CDR3 DNA reads TGTGCCAGCAGCTTGGACAGGGTTAATTCACCCCTCCACTTT. This gives the protein CASSLDRVNSPLHF.

This clone was found a few times. V is TRBV18 and J is TRBJ2-6, with a tentative D call TRBD2 (6 bases). The CDR3 loop spans 16 amino acids. Looked up from germline, CDR1 is KGHSH and CDR2 is LQKENI. V was shortened by 2 bases and J by 0 bases, with 8 bases between the two germline ends. This CDR3 is CASSPGGSSGANVLTF. In nucleotides, the CDR3 is TGTGCCAGCTCACCAGGGGGGTCCTCTGGGGCCAACGTCCTGACTTTC.

This chain connects TRBV4-1 to TRBJ2-7; D gene unclear. Germline CDR1 and CDR2: MGHRA and YSYEKL. Trimming took off 1 base at V and 1 base at J, with 11 bases between the two ends. This CDR3 has 15 residues. CDR3 coding DNA: TGCGCCAGCAGCCAAGTTCTCCTGGGGTCCTACGAGCAGTACTTC. It yields the protein CASSQVLLGSYEQYF.

The rearrangement links TRBV9 to TRBJ2-7, with D unclear. The CDR3 is 12 residues long. Trimming pared 2 bases from V and 3 bases from J, leaving 6 bases between. The germline CDR1 and CDR2 sequences are SGDLS and YYNGEE. The CDR3 reads CASSVDGYEQYF. The CDR3 DNA reads as TGTGCCAGCAGCGTCGACGGCTACGAGCAGTACTTC. The whole variable domain, filled in from reference TRBV9 and TRBJ2-7, reads DSGVTQTPKHLITATGQRVTLRCSPRSGDLSVYWYQQSLDQGLQFLIQYYNGEERAKGNILERFSAQQFPDLHSELNLSSLELGDSALYFCASSVDGYEQYFGPGTRLTVT.

The CDR3: CASSQVAGEGEQYF. In DNA form, the CDR3 reads TGTGCCAGCAGCCAAGTGGCAGGGGAGGGCGAGCAGTACTTC. The chain uses TRBV4-2 and TRBJ2-7; D may be TRBD2 (7 bases). CDR3 length equals 14 residues. Germline CDR1 and CDR2: LGHNA and YNFKEQ. V dropped 1 base and J dropped 6 bases, with 13 bases sitting between them.

The rearrangement links TRBV9 to TRBJ2-3; 9 bases fit TRBD2. This CDR3 comprises 15 residues. The ends lost 3 bases at V and 4 bases at J; junction bases unmatched: 6. Per the germline V gene, CDR1 is SGDLS and CDR2 is YYNGEE. The CDR3 DNA follows: TGTGCCAGCAGCGCGACGGCGGGAGGGGCAGATACGCAGTATTTT. Translated, it gives CASSATAGGADTQYF.

This clone was detected once. This chain connects TRBV5-4 to TRBJ2-1, with 7 bases aligning to TRBD2. Germline V gene sequence: CDR1 SGHNT, CDR2 YYREEE (reference sequence). Unmatched junction bases numbered 4, after V lost 2 bases and J lost 5 bases. The CDR3 runs to 14 residues. CDR3 bases: TGTGCCAGCAGCTTTGGGGGAGGGGACAATGAGCAGTTCTTC. It yields the protein CASSFGGGDNEQFF. Variable domain in full (rest from reference TRBV5-4 and TRBJ2-1): ETGVTQSPTHLIKTRGQQVTLRCSSQSGHNTVSWYQQALGQGPQFIFQYYREEENGRGNFPPRFSGLQFPNYSSELNVNALELDDSALYLCASSFGGGDNEQFFGPGTRLTVL.

The chain is built from TRBV6-1 and TRBJ1-1; 9 bases map to TRBD1. From germline, CDR1 is MNHNS and CDR2 SASEGT. V dropped 6 bases and J dropped 4; count of bases not matched to a gene: 3. This CDR3 region has 13 residues. CDR3 sequence (DNA): TGTGCCAGCAGAGGGACAGGGATCACTGAAGCTTTCTTT. This gives the protein CASRGTGITEAFF.

Note on this clone: A read error may produce the germline difference seen at one junction end. CDR3 bases: TGTGCAAGCAAGAGGTTGGACGCCTACAATGAGCAGTTCTTC. It is translated as CASKRLDAYNEQFF. This chain connects TRBV7-9 to TRBJ2-1; D gene ambiguous. The length of the CDR3 is 14 residues. Germline lookup yields CDR1 SEHNR and CDR2 FQNEAQ (reference sequence). Filled out from reference TRBV7-9 and TRBJ2-1, the complete variable domain reads DTGVSQNPRHKITKRGQNVTFRCDPISEHNRLYWYRQTLGQGPEFLTYFQNEAQLEKSRLLSDRFSAERPKGSFSTLEIQRTEQGDSAMYLCASKRLDAYNEQFFGPGTRLTVL.

The rearrangement joins TRBV7-9 to TRBJ2-5; possibly TRBD1 or TRBD2 for D (5 bases each). This CDR3 is built from 14 residues. V lost 5 bases and J 0 bases, leaving 10 bases between the germline ends. CDR1 and CDR2 (germline): SEHNR, FQNEAQ (reference sequence). The CDR3 region has the DNA TGTGCCAGCAGCCTGGGACGCAACCAAGAGACCCAGTACTTC. Translation gives CASSLGRNQETQYF. Complete variable domain (other parts from reference TRBV7-9 and TRBJ2-5): DTGVSQNPRHKITKRGQNVTFRCDPISEHNRLYWYRQTLGQGPEFLTYFQNEAQLEKSRLLSDRFSAERPKGSFSTLEIQRTEQGDSAMYLCASSLGRNQETQYFGPGTRLLVL.

This chain connects TRBV19 to TRBJ2-7; 11 nucleotides match TRBD2. Trimming at V came to 0 bases and at J to 1 base, leaving 5 bases not matched to a gene. Germline-derived CDR1 and CDR2 are LNHDA and SQIVND (reference sequence). The length of the CDR3 is 17 residues. CDR3 sequence (DNA): TGTGCCAGTAGTATAGAGGCGACTAGCGGGGTTTCCTACGAGCAGTACTTC. This translates into CASSIEATSGVSYEQYF.

The chain has TRBV19 and TRBJ1-5; D is unresolved. The CDR3 contains 15 residues. The germline V gene encodes CDR1 LNHDA and CDR2 SQIVND (reference sequence). V lost 3 bases and J lost 5, with 14 bases in between. CDR3 sequence (DNA): TGTGCCAGTAGTATCGGGAAAGGGCTTCATCAGCCCCAGCATTTT. Translating it yields CASSIGKGLHQPQHF.

This clone was counted at least ten times. The V call is TRBV12-5, the J call TRBJ2-7; D gene uncertain. With 6 bases removed from V and 2 bases from J, the gap between germline ends came to 5 bases. Looked up from germline, CDR1 is LGHNT and CDR2 is FRNRAP. The CDR3 has 11 amino acids. The CDR3 sequence: CASGTPYEQYF. DNA for the CDR3: TGTGCTAGTGGCACCCCCTACGAGCAGTACTTC.